The 21 T cell receptor beta chains given below trace back to one sample, sequenced in a study of CD8+ T cells in alopecia areata (dated by TCRdb to the late 2010s). This specimen's time point label, interpreted: more than 3 weeks on oral tofacitinib. Interpreted using the paper, the treatment or condition label stands for: oral pan-JAK inhibitor, 5-10 mg twice daily. Libraries were made using the immunoSEQ multiplex PCR assay. For TCR sequencing, RNA was extracted from every sample and reverse transcribed into cDNA to serve as template. TCRdb re-hosts the immuneACCESS table, in-frame sequences only. Its copies lack some clones; in the studies checked, an unresolved V gene accounts for under half of them, and the cause for the rest is not known. The sample yields more than 200,000 clones; less than 65% were counted once. The ten largest clones add up to around 3.9% of the sample. The sequencing here drew on CD4+ T cells sorted from blood, taken at week 4, from a patient treated with tofacitinib. These TCRs come from a human donor with alopecia areata.

J is TRBJ2-3 and V is TRBV7-2; weak D call: TRBD1 (5 bases). The CDR3 consists of 14 residues. Per the germline V gene, CDR1 is SGHTA and CDR2 is FQGNSA. Deletions cut 9 bases from V and 2 bases from J, with 15 bases between. CDR3: CASRGGSFTDTQYF. The DNA for the CDR3 is TGTGCCAGTAGGGGTGGATCCTTCACAGATACGCAGTATTTT.

The gene calls are TRBV5-1 and TRBJ2-5; 11 bases align to TRBD1. V shed 4 bases and J 3 bases; nucleotides not matched to a gene: 2. CDR3 length: 14 residues. The V gene's germline CDR1 is SGHRS and CDR2 YFSETQ. CDR3 sequence: CASSRGQGEETQYF. The CDR3 DNA reads TGCGCCAGCAGCCGGGGACAGGGGGAAGAGACCCAGTACTTC.

The chain has TRBV30 and TRBJ1-4; D is possibly TRBD1 (6 bases). Germline CDR1 is GTSNPN and CDR2 is SVGIG (reference sequence). The CDR3 extends over 15 amino acids. V shed 0 bases and J shed 3 bases, with 11 bases lying between them. CDR3 coding DNA: TGTGCCTGGAGTGTACGGGGACATCCTAATGAAAAACTGTTTTTT. Protein product: CAWSVRGHPNEKLFF.

This chain links TRBV6-5 with TRBJ1-2; tentatively, D is TRBD1 (6 bases). The germline V and J ends were trimmed by 6 bases and 4 bases, with 18 bases remaining between them. The CDR3 is 15 amino acids. CDR1 is MNHEY, CDR2 SVGAGI, per germline. The CDR3 DNA sequence: TGTGCCAGCAGGGGACTAGGGGGACGGATCTATGGCTACACCTTC. Translating gives CASRGLGGRIYGYTF.

This clone was picked up a small number of times. The chain recombines TRBV7-9 with TRBJ2-3; perhaps TRBD2 as D (5 bases). V was clipped by 5 bases and J by 1 base, with 10 bases between them. This CDR3 contains 14 residues. Germline CDR1 and CDR2: SEHNR and FQNEAQ (reference sequence). CDR3 nucleotide sequence: TGTGCCAGCAGCATTGGACTCGGCACAGATACGCAGTATTTT. Amino acid sequence: CASSIGLGTDTQYF. The variable domain in full, completed from reference TRBV7-9 and TRBJ2-3, reads DTGVSQNPRHKITKRGQNVTFRCDPISEHNRLYWYRQTLGQGPEFLTYFQNEAQLEKSRLLSDRFSAERPKGSFSTLEIQRTEQGDSAMYLCASSIGLGTDTQYFGPGTRLTVL.

The chain recombines TRBV5-6 with TRBJ2-6; no firm D call. The V end was cut by 2 bases, the J end by 1 base, with 4 bases between. CDR1 is SGHDT, CDR2 YYEEEE, per germline. The CDR3 is made up of 14 amino acids. Written as DNA, the CDR3 is TGTGCCAGCAGCTTACAATCTGGGGCCAACGTCCTGACTTTC. It specifies CASSLQSGANVLTF.

CDR3 sequence (DNA): TGTGCCTGGACGGTAGGGGAAAACTATGGCTACACCTTC. Its translation: CAWTVGENYGYTF. This chain links TRBV30 with TRBJ1-2; tentatively, D is TRBD1 (5 bases). The CDR3 totals 13 residues. Trimming removed 4 bases from V and 2 bases from J, with 11 bases in between. Germline V gene sequence: CDR1 GTSNPN, CDR2 SVGIG (reference sequence).

V is TRBV29-1 and J is TRBJ2-5; no firm D call. The CDR3 contains 8 residues. Germline V gene data show CDR1 as SQVTM and CDR2 as ANQGSEA. The CDR3 bases are TGCAAAAAAGAGACCCAGTACTTC. It encodes CKKETQYF.

This clone was recorded once. The V call is TRBV10-3, the J call TRBJ2-2; 9 nucleotides agree with TRBD1. With V trimmed by 7 bases and J by 6 bases, 6 bases remained unmatched. Germline CDR1 ENHRY, CDR2 SYGVKD. This CDR3 spans 14 amino acids. CDR3: CAITRDRVAGELFF. The CDR3, as DNA: TGTGCCATCACCCGGGACAGGGTAGCCGGGGAGCTGTTTTTT.

This clone turned up a few times. CDR3 region: CASTLTDTQYF. CDR3 nucleotide sequence: TGTGCCAGCACCCTCACAGATACGCAGTATTTT. This chain links TRBV6-6 with TRBJ2-3, with D unresolved. There are 11 residues in the CDR3. Germline V lookup: CDR1 MNHNY, CDR2 SVGAGI (reference sequence). V was cut by 7 bases and J by 2 bases, with 4 bases left in between.

The J gene is TRBJ2-3, the V gene TRBV6-6; possible D gene TRBD2, 6 bases. Germline assignment: CDR1 MNHNY and CDR2 SVGAGI (reference sequence). Trimming pared 0 bases from V and 8 bases from J, leaving 6 bases between. The CDR3 contains 12 residues. CDR3 in amino acids: CASSYSEGTQYF. As DNA, the CDR3 is TGTGCCAGCAGTTACTCGGAGGGTACGCAGTATTTT.

The CDR3 nucleotides read TGTGCCAGCAGCTTAGGGGTCCGACAGGGCCTAGCCAAAAACATTCAGTACTTC. As protein: CASSLGVRQGLAKNIQYF. The chain has TRBV7-9 and TRBJ2-4; 7 bases fit TRBD1. The germline CDR1 and CDR2 sequences are SEHNR and FQNEAQ (reference sequence). CDR3 length: 18 amino acids. The J segment lost 0 bases and the V segment lost 1 base, leaving 9 bases of the junction unmatched.

The chain is built from TRBV27 and TRBJ1-1, with D perhaps TRBD1 (5 bases). The CDR3 extends over 14 amino acids. Germline V CDR1 and CDR2: MNHEY, SMNVEV (reference sequence). V dropped 5 bases and J dropped 1 base, with 11 bases sitting between them. CDR3 sequence: CASSRIQGNTEAFF. The CDR3 region has the DNA TGTGCCAGCAGTAGGATCCAGGGGAACACTGAAGCTTTCTTT.

The gene calls are TRBV6-6 and TRBJ2-3, with D possibly matching TRBD2 (6 bases). CDR1 and CDR2 (germline): MNHNY, SVGAGI (reference sequence). Trimming took off 8 bases at V and 1 base at J, with 10 bases between the two ends. The CDR3 has 13 amino acids. In DNA form, the CDR3 reads TGTGCCAGCTCCTGGGGGGGCACAGATACGCAGTATTTT. Protein: CASSWGGTDTQYF.

V is TRBV15 and J is TRBJ2-5; 12 positions match TRBD2. J was trimmed by 3 bases and V by 2 bases; bases with no gene match: 13. Per the germline V gene, CDR1 is LNHNV and CDR2 is YYDKDF (reference sequence). CDR3 length: 19 residues. The CDR3 DNA is TGTGCCACCAGCAGATCTTTCCTAGCGGGGGGGCTAGTGGAAGAGACCCAGTACTTC. Residues: CATSRSFLAGGLVEETQYF.

This rearrangement joins TRBV11-2 to TRBJ2-4; D is unclear. V was clipped by 1 base and J by 3 bases, with 7 bases between them. Germline V gene sequence: CDR1 SGHAT, CDR2 FQNNGV. This CDR3 is 14 amino acids long. This CDR3 is CASSLAGSKNIQYF. The CDR3 region has the DNA TGTGCCAGCAGCTTAGCCGGCAGCAAAAACATTCAGTACTTC.

The chain employs TRBV6-1 and TRBJ1-5; TRBD1 might be the D (5 bases). From germline, CDR1 is MNHNS and CDR2 SASEGT. There are 14 residues in the CDR3. Trimming pared 5 bases from V and 9 bases from J, leaving 17 bases between. The CDR3 DNA reads TGTGCCAGCAGTCCCGAAAACGGGGGGAGGCCCCAGCATTTT. It translates to CASSPENGGRPQHF.

The chain links TRBV5-6 to TRBJ1-2, with 8 bases aligning to TRBD1. Germline loops: CDR1 SGHDT, CDR2 YYEEEE. J was trimmed by 8 bases and V by 4 bases; bases with no gene match: 10. The CDR3 length is 14 residues. The CDR3 is CASSRGTGALGYTF. CDR3 in DNA: TGTGCCAGCAGCCGGGGGACAGGCGCCTTAGGCTACACCTTC.

This clone occurred once. The J gene is TRBJ2-1, the V gene TRBV27, with 7 bases identical to TRBD1. Unmatched junction bases numbered 16, after V lost 5 bases and J lost 9 bases. CDR3 length equals 16 residues. Germline CDR1 MNHEY, CDR2 SMNVEV (reference sequence). CDR3 loop: CASSTHAYHRGGEQFF. CDR3 coding DNA: TGTGCCAGCAGTACCCACGCTTACCACAGGGGCGGTGAGCAGTTCTTC.

This sequence joins TRBV7-9 and TRBJ2-3, with D possibly TRBD2 on 6 matching bases. This CDR3 has 16 amino acids. V lost 4 bases and J lost 4, with 18 bases in between. Looked up from germline, CDR1 is SEHNR and CDR2 is FQNEAQ (reference sequence). This chain's CDR3 is CASSSGTYLGADTQYF. Here the CDR3 DNA reads TGTGCCAGCAGCTCCGGGACTTACCTCGGGGCAGATACGCAGTATTTT.

The chain uses TRBV18 and TRBJ2-7, with 9 positions matching TRBD1. Unmatched junction bases numbered 5, after V lost 3 bases and J lost 5 bases. The CDR3 consists of 14 residues. Germline CDR1 and CDR2: KGHSH and LQKENI. CDR3 amino acids: CASSPPGDRDEQYF. The CDR3 DNA follows: TGTGCCAGCTCACCCCCAGGGGACAGGGACGAGCAGTACTTC.